One and the same sample provided the 28 T cell receptor beta chains below, sequenced in a study of cytomegalovirus exposure and HLA in healthy donors. Primers included in the PCR were 60 Vbeta and 13 Jbeta primers. TCRdb keeps only in-frame clones here, not all; method: immunoSEQ multiplex PCR. The data hold about 190,000 clones, with about 81% observed a single time. Sequencing was performed on PBMCs. The receptors shown here come from a woman between 18 and 29 years old in good health and CMV-seronegative.

The chain joins TRBV18 to TRBJ2-7, with a tentative D call TRBD1 (5 bases). V lost 3 bases and J lost 3, with 18 bases in between. This CDR3 is built from 16 residues. Per germline, CDR1 KGHSH and CDR2 LQKENI. CDR3 nucleotides: TGTGCCAGCTCACCCCAGGACACCCGTTACCTCTACGAGCAGTACTTC. Its translation: CASSPQDTRYLYEQYF.

The chain joins TRBV5-1 to TRBJ2-5, with D perhaps TRBD2 (6 bases). The assigned J gene may be wrong: the sequence end matches TRBJ2-7 better. Per germline, CDR1 SGHRS and CDR2 YFSETQ. CDR3 size: 17 residues. CDR3 sequence (DNA): TGCGCCAGCAGCTACAGGCCCCCGGGGGAGAGGGAACACGAGCAGTACTTC. The encoded protein is CASSYRPPGEREHEQYF.

The J gene is TRBJ2-7, the V gene TRBV29-1; 11 bases are shared with TRBD2. In germline, CDR1 is SQVTM, CDR2 ANQGSEA. This CDR3 contains 17 residues. The V gene end was trimmed by 5 bases and the J gene end by 5 bases; junction bases not matched to a gene: 17. This chain's CDR3 is CSVLTPLTSGSTHEQYF. The CDR3 DNA is TGCAGCGTTCTTACCCCTCTCACTAGCGGGAGTACCCACGAGCAGTACTTC.

V is TRBV6-5 and J is TRBJ2-5, with D perhaps TRBD2 (6 bases). Trimming removed 2 bases from V and 2 bases from J, with 15 bases in between. Germline CDR1 reads MNHEY; CDR2 reads SVGAGI. The CDR3 is 16 amino acids. In DNA, the CDR3 is TGTGCCAGCAGTTACCTTGGAGGCGGGGCTCAAGAGACCCAGTACTTC. It codes for CASSYLGGGAQETQYF.

As concerns this clone: The sample has other DNA sequences that encode this CDR3 too. The rearrangement uses TRBV19 and TRBJ2-7; 7 positions match TRBD1. Germline lookup yields CDR1 LNHDA and CDR2 SQIVND (reference sequence). The CDR3 has 14 amino acids. V dropped 3 bases and J dropped 3; count of bases not matched to a gene: 5. As DNA, the CDR3 is TGTGCCAGTAGTATCTCAGGGGGAAACTACGAGCAGTACTTC. Protein sequence: CASSISGGNYEQYF.

The chain employs TRBV19 and TRBJ2-2; D is perhaps TRBD2 (6 bases). Germline CDR1 LNHDA, CDR2 SQIVND (reference sequence). Trimming cost V 1 base and J 2 bases, with 11 bases left between them. The CDR3 contains 16 residues. The CDR3 region has the DNA TGTGCCAGTAGTATAGGTAGGCGGGACAACACCGGGGAGCTGTTTTTT. Its protein product is CASSIGRRDNTGELFF.

The V call is TRBV27, the J call TRBJ2-1; tentatively, D is TRBD1 (5 bases). V lost 8 bases to trimming and J lost 5 bases, with 13 bases between them. Germline lookup yields CDR1 MNHEY and CDR2 SMNVEV (reference sequence). This CDR3 comprises 13 residues. The CDR3 DNA follows: TGTGCCAGCCAAACCCCGACAGACAATGAGCAGTTCTTC. Its protein product is CASQTPTDNEQFF.

V gene TRBV19 combines with J gene TRBJ1-5, with D possibly being TRBD1 (6 bases). Germline-derived CDR1 and CDR2 are LNHDA and SQIVND (reference sequence). This CDR3 is built from 16 residues. V was cut by 3 bases and J by 4 bases, with 16 bases left in between. As DNA, the CDR3 is TGTGCCAGTAGTATTATAAGGGGAAGGGGGAATCAGCCCCAGCATTTT. It codes for CASSIIRGRGNQPQHF. Filled out from reference TRBV19 and TRBJ1-5, the complete variable domain reads DGGITQSPKYLFRKEGQNVTLSCEQNLNHDAMYWYRQDPGQGLRLIYYSQIVNDFQKGDIAEGYSVSREKKESFPLTVTSAQKNPTAFYLCASSIIRGRGNQPQHFGDGTRLSIL.

In its sample, this clone was seen a few times. The chain couples TRBV6-1 to TRBJ1-4, with D perhaps matching TRBD1 (6 bases). The CDR3 runs to 15 residues. The germline gives CDR1 MNHNS, CDR2 SASEGT. V dropped 2 bases and J dropped 6 bases, with 13 bases sitting between them. CDR3: CASSEPGRGYEKLFF. Written as DNA, the CDR3 is TGTGCCAGCAGTGAACCAGGCAGGGGCTATGAAAAACTGTTTTTT.

This chain joins TRBV7-9 and TRBJ1-4; D remains unclear. CDR3 size: 15 residues. The germline V gene has CDR1 SEHNR and CDR2 FQNEAQ (reference sequence). Trimming removed 5 bases at V and 8 bases at J, with 18 bases between. The CDR3 loop reads CASSPRHRPTEKLFF. CDR3 bases: TGTGCCAGCAGCCCCCGACATCGCCCGACGGAAAAACTGTTTTTT.

The chain carries TRBV6-5 and TRBJ2-5, with D maybe TRBD1 (6 bases). The end of the DNA is better explained by TRBJ2-7, so the J call may be wrong. The CDR3 is 14 residues long. The germline V gene encodes CDR1 MNHEY and CDR2 SVGAGI. The CDR3 reads CASSYSAGDYEQYF. As DNA, the CDR3 is TGTGCCAGCAGTTACTCTGCAGGGGACTACGAGCAGTACTTC.

This chain connects TRBV5-6 to TRBJ2-5; maybe TRBD1 (6 bases). The J call may be incorrect, as the DNA end agrees better with TRBJ2-7. CDR1 and CDR2 from the germline V gene are SGHDT and YYEEEE. The CDR3 loop spans 16 amino acids. The CDR3 coding sequence is TGTGCCAGCAGCCGGCTTGGGGGCCAGGGCTCCTACGAGCAGTACTTC. Its translation: CASSRLGGQGSYEQYF.

For this clone: Other nucleotide sequences from this sample produce the same CDR3. The V call is TRBV29-1, the J call TRBJ1-2, with TRBD1 as a possible D gene (6 bases). Germline CDR1 is SQVTM and CDR2 is ANQGSEA. The CDR3 is 12 residues long. Between the trimmed V and J ends, which lost 6 bases and 1 base, there was a span of 9 bases. The CDR3 region has the DNA TGCAGCGTAGGACAGCTTAACTATGGCTACACCTTC. Its protein product is CSVGQLNYGYTF.

The chain couples TRBV7-8 to TRBJ2-7; tentatively, D is TRBD1 (6 bases). The CDR3 extends over 14 amino acids. V was clipped by 5 bases and J by 5 bases, with 16 bases between them. The germline CDR1 and CDR2 sequences are SGHVS and FQNEAQ. In nucleotides, the CDR3 is TGTGCCAGCAGCCTCACAGGGCCCTGGGACGAGCAGTACTTC. It encodes CASSLTGPWDEQYF.

This sequence joins TRBV7-8 and TRBJ2-5, with D unresolved. The assigned J gene may be wrong: the sequence end matches TRBJ2-7 better. The CDR3 consists of 11 residues. Germline CDR1 is SGHVS and CDR2 is FQNEAQ. In DNA form, the CDR3 reads TGTGCCAGCAGCTTAGGTGCCGAGCAGTACTTC. Residues: CASSLGAEQYF.

The V gene is TRBV19, the J gene TRBJ1-1; the match to TRBD1 covers 12 bases. The CDR3 is made up of 19 amino acids. J lost 5 bases, V lost 5 bases, and 18 bases had no gene match. Looked up from germline, CDR1 is LNHDA and CDR2 is SQIVND (reference sequence). The CDR3 sequence is CASSPSGSGTGGGGTEAFF. The CDR3 DNA is TGTGCCAGTAGTCCTTCGGGGAGCGGGACAGGGGGCGGGGGGACTGAAGCTTTCTTT.

The J gene is TRBJ2-3, the V gene TRBV7-2, with TRBD2 matching 8 bases. This CDR3 has 16 amino acids. With 3 bases clipped from V and 2 bases from J, the junction kept 7 bases outside the gene matches. The germline gives CDR1 SGHTA, CDR2 FQGNSA. DNA for the CDR3: TGTGCCAGCAGCTTGGGTACACTAGCGGACACAGATACGCAGTATTTT. It yields the protein CASSLGTLADTDTQYF.

The V call is TRBV19, the J call TRBJ2-7; 11 bases agree with TRBD2. In germline, CDR1 is LNHDA, CDR2 SQIVND (reference sequence). J lost 2 bases, V lost 6 bases, and 3 bases had no gene match. The length of the CDR3 is 14 residues. The CDR3 bases are TGTGCCAGTAGCCCACTAGCGGGAGCCTACGAGCAGTACTTC. This gives the protein CASSPLAGAYEQYF. The whole variable domain, filled in from reference TRBV19 and TRBJ2-7, reads DGGITQSPKYLFRKEGQNVTLSCEQNLNHDAMYWYRQDPGQGLRLIYYSQIVNDFQKGDIAEGYSVSREKKESFPLTVTSAQKNPTAFYLCASSPLAGAYEQYFGPGTRLTVT.

This clone was observed once. The chain couples TRBV5-1 to TRBJ2-7, with 9 bases matching TRBD1. This CDR3 contains 14 residues. Germline loops: CDR1 SGHRS, CDR2 YFSETQ. V shed 1 base, J shed 5 bases, and the junction held 4 bases outside the gene matches. In DNA form, the CDR3 reads TGCGCCAGCAGCTTGTTGGACAGGGGAGACGAGCAGTACTTC. It translates to CASSLLDRGDEQYF.

This clone showed up just once. The chain uses TRBV19 and TRBJ2-7, with D perhaps TRBD1 (5 bases). The CDR3 is made up of 15 amino acids. V was pared by 4 bases and J by 2 bases, with 15 bases between. CDR1 and CDR2 (germline): LNHDA, SQIVND (reference sequence). CDR3 protein: CASSTPRETTYEQYF. Here the CDR3 DNA reads TGTGCCAGTAGTACCCCCAGGGAAACGACCTACGAGCAGTACTTC. Full variable domain (missing parts from reference TRBV19 and TRBJ2-7): DGGITQSPKYLFRKEGQNVTLSCEQNLNHDAMYWYRQDPGQGLRLIYYSQIVNDFQKGDIAEGYSVSREKKESFPLTVTSAQKNPTAFYLCASSTPRETTYEQYFGPGTRLTVT.

CDR3 protein: CASSLGTGVFSEQFF. DNA of the CDR3: TGTGCCAGCAGCCTGGGGACAGGGGTTTTCTCTGAGCAGTTCTTC. The genes are TRBV14 and TRBJ2-1, with 10 nucleotides matching TRBD1. Losses at the gene ends were 4 bases for V and 9 bases for J; bases not matched to a gene: 9. The CDR3 has 15 amino acids. The germline gives CDR1 SGHDN, CDR2 FVKESK.

As regards this clone: Without the conserved terminal phenylalanine or tryptophan, this CDR3 likely stems from a read error. It is unclear where the CDR3 begins or ends on the DNA, so no DNA is shown, and the CDR3 is as TCRdb lists it. The genes are TRBV5-7 and TRBJ2-7; TRBD1 was called by the table and not checked on the DNA. TRBV5-7 is an open reading frame, and its role is uncertain. The CDR3 is 9 residues long, counting both termini. The CDR3 reads CASPNPGPS.

The rearrangement links TRBV9 to TRBJ2-3, with D possibly matching TRBD2 (6 bases). The germline V gene has CDR1 SGDLS and CDR2 YYNGEE. Deletions cut 4 bases from V and 0 bases from J, with 12 bases between. The CDR3 extends over 15 amino acids. CDR3 in amino acids: CASSKESGSTDTQYF. DNA of the CDR3: TGTGCCAGCAGCAAAGAAAGCGGGAGCACAGATACGCAGTATTTT.

The chain links TRBV10-3 to TRBJ2-7, with D possibly TRBD1 on 5 matching bases. The CDR3 totals 12 residues. From germline, CDR1 is ENHRY and CDR2 SYGVKD. Trimming took off 5 bases at V and 6 bases at J, with 11 bases between the two ends. Here the CDR3 DNA reads TGTGCCATCAGTACAGGACCGGGCGAGCAGTACTTC. Its translation: CAISTGPGEQYF.

Only one count was recorded for this clone. The chain couples TRBV29-1 to TRBJ1-1; TRBD1 agrees at 9 bases. The CDR3 is 14 residues long. With V trimmed by 6 bases and J by 0 bases, 5 bases remained unmatched. CDR1 and CDR2 (germline): SQVTM, ANQGSEA. CDR3 loop: CSVADRGMNTEAFF. CDR3 coding DNA: TGCAGCGTCGCTGACAGGGGGATGAACACTGAAGCTTTCTTT.

The chain is built from TRBV4-2 and TRBJ1-1; a possible D gene is TRBD1 (5 bases). V lost 4 bases, J lost 0 bases, and 18 bases lay in between. Germline V gene data show CDR1 as LGHNA and CDR2 as YNFKEQ. This CDR3 comprises 17 residues. CDR3 DNA sequence: TGTGCCAGCAGCCCACAAGCCCTAGGGGTGGTGAACACTGAAGCTTTCTTT. Its protein product is CASSPQALGVVNTEAFF.

This sequence joins TRBV7-9 and TRBJ1-6; 9 positions agree with TRBD1. Germline V gives CDR1 SEHNR, CDR2 FQNEAQ (reference sequence). The junction had 5 bases not matched to a gene; V was cut back by 5 bases and J by 6 bases. The length of the CDR3 is 15 residues. The CDR3 here is CASSIQGQGNSPLHF. CDR3 DNA sequence: TGTGCCAGCAGCATCCAGGGACAGGGTAATTCACCCCTCCACTTT.

The CDR3 sequence: CASSLGTGDTGELFF. The DNA of the CDR3 is TGTGCCAGCAGCTTAGGGACAGGGGACACCGGGGAGCTGTTTTTT. This chain uses TRBV7-7 with TRBJ2-2, with 9 bases fitting TRBD1. This CDR3 is built from 15 residues. CDR1 SSHAT and CDR2 FNYEAQ come from the germline V gene (reference sequence). V gave up 1 base and J gave up 3 bases; unmatched junction bases: 0.